A single sample is the source of the 10 T cell receptor beta chains below, sequenced in a study of blood T cells in healthy people across ages. A second PCR, run for 7 to 11 cycles, used a sample-barcoded 5' primer plus a J-beta primer mix. TCRdb reprocessed the 5' RACE reads with MiXCR, giving one entry per CDR3 protein. The sample carries hundreds of thousands of distinct CDR3 sequences, around 48% recorded once. Source material: blood. These receptors all come from a woman aged 55-69 years in good health.

CDR3 sequence reads: CASSKLRDRGLDGYTF. The DNA for the CDR3 is TGTGCCAGCAGCAAATTGCGGGACAGGGGGCTGGATGGCTACACCTTC. V and J are TRBV21-1 and TRBJ1-2; the DNA was not used to check the table's D call, TRBD1. TRBV21-1 represents a pseudogene. The CDR3 spans 16 residues.

This chain uses TRBV29-1 with TRBJ2-5; D gene ambiguous. Trimming stripped 2 bases from V and 2 bases from J, with 0 bases between. The germline gives CDR1 SQVTM, CDR2 ANQGSEA. CDR3 length: 10 amino acids. The CDR3 region is CSVEQETQYF. The CDR3 DNA reads as TGCAGCGTTGAACAAGAGACCCAGTACTTC. The whole variable domain, filled in from reference TRBV29-1 and TRBJ2-5, reads SAVISQKPSRDICQRGTSLTIQCQVDSQVTMMFWYRQQPGQSLTLIATANQGSEATYESGFVIDKFPISRPNLTFSTLTVSNMSPEDSSIYLCSVEQETQYFGPGTRLLVL.

J is TRBJ1-1 and V is TRBV6-1; 9 bases match TRBD1. CDR3 length equals 14 residues. V trimming: 11 bases; J trimming: 3 bases; junction bases outside the gene matches: 10. The germline gives CDR1 MNHNS, CDR2 SASEGT. The CDR3 protein is CAGQHRGLYTEAFF. The CDR3 DNA sequence: TGTGCCGGACAACACAGGGGGCTATACACTGAAGCTTTCTTT.

V and J are TRBV5-1 and TRBJ2-3; 9 nucleotides match TRBD2. The CDR3 is made up of 16 amino acids. CDR1 is SGHRS, CDR2 YFSETQ, per germline. V was clipped by 3 bases and J by 1 base; unmatched bases: 6. The CDR3 sequence: CASSSGQREGTDTQYF. The CDR3 DNA reads as TGCGCCAGCAGCTCCGGGCAGCGGGAGGGCACAGATACGCAGTATTTT.

In its sample, this clonotype was seen a few times. The V call is TRBV5-1, the J call TRBJ2-1; 7 positions agree with TRBD2. The germline V gene encodes CDR1 SGHRS and CDR2 YFSETQ. With V trimmed by 0 bases and J by 5 bases, 2 bases remained unmatched. The CDR3 covers 14 residues. Written as DNA, the CDR3 is TGCGCCAGCAGCTTGGGGCGGGAGAACAATGAGCAGTTCTTC. Amino acid sequence: CASSLGRENNEQFF.

The chain joins TRBV6-5 to TRBJ1-1; no firm D call. Germline V gene sequence: CDR1 MNHEY, CDR2 SVGAGI. V was trimmed by 8 bases and J by 3 bases, leaving 13 bases between them. This CDR3 is built from 13 residues. This CDR3 reads CASAVGLYTEAFF. DNA of the CDR3: TGTGCCAGCGCTGTTGGATTATACACTGAAGCTTTCTTT.

The V call is TRBV5-5, the J call TRBJ2-1; 10 bases map to TRBD2. The junction had 14 bases not matched to a gene; V was cut back by 5 bases and J by 3 bases. Germline V gene lookup returns CDR1 SGHKS and CDR2 YYEKEE (reference sequence). CDR3 length equals 18 residues. The DNA of the CDR3 is TGTGCCAGCAGATCTAGCGGGGGATCTCCGAGGGTCTACAATGAGCAGTTCTTC. Its protein product is CASRSSGGSPRVYNEQFF.

The chain is built from TRBV20-1 and TRBJ2-1; D is possibly TRBD1 (5 bases). Trimming cost V 1 base and J 8 bases, with 21 bases left between them. The length of the CDR3 is 16 residues. Germline V lookup: CDR1 DFQATT, CDR2 SNEGSKA (reference sequence). The CDR3 sequence is CSARGLMAGHVYEQFF. Written as DNA, the CDR3 is TGCAGTGCTAGAGGGCTAATGGCCGGACATGTCTATGAGCAGTTCTTC.

The rearrangement links TRBV7-9 to TRBJ2-5, with a tentative D call TRBD2 (5 bases). The V gene's germline CDR1 is SEHNR and CDR2 FQNEAQ (reference sequence). This CDR3 is 14 amino acids long. V lost 5 bases and J 5 bases, leaving 15 bases between the germline ends. The CDR3: CASSAGVTRETQYF. The CDR3 DNA sequence: TGTGCCAGCAGCGCTGGGGTTACTAGGGAGACCCAGTACTTC.

The chain is built from TRBV14 and TRBJ2-7; D is undetermined. This CDR3 spans 16 amino acids. The germline V gene encodes CDR1 SGHDN and CDR2 FVKESK. Between the trimmed V and J ends, which lost 4 bases and 1 base, there was a span of 17 bases. CDR3 in amino acids: CASSPFVGKGSYEQYF. The DNA of the CDR3 is TGTGCCAGCAGCCCCTTTGTGGGGAAGGGATCCTACGAGCAGTACTTC. Full variable domain (remainder filled in from reference TRBV14 and TRBJ2-7): EAGVTQFPSHSVIEKGQTVTLRCDPISGHDNLYWYRRVMGKEIKFLLHFVKESKQDESGMPNNRFLAERTGGTYSTLKVQPAELEDSGVYFCASSPFVGKGSYEQYFGPGTRLTVT.